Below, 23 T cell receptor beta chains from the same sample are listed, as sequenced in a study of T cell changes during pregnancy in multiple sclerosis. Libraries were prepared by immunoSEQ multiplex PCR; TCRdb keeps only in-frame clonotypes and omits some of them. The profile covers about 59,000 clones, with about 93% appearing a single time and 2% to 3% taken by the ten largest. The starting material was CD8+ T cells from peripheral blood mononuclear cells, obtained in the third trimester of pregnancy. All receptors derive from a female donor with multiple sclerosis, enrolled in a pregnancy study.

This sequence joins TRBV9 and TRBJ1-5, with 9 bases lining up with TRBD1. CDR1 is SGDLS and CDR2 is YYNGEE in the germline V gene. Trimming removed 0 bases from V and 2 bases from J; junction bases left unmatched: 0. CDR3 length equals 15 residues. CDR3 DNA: TGTGCCAGCAGCGTAGGGACAGGGGGCAATCAGCCCCAGCATTTT. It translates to CASSVGTGGNQPQHF.

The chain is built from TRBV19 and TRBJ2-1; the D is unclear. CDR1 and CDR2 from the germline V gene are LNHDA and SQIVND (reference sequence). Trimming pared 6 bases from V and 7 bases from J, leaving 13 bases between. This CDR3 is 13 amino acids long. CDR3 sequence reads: CASSPVSGNEQFF. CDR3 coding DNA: TGTGCCAGTAGCCCGGTATCCGGGAATGAGCAGTTCTTC.

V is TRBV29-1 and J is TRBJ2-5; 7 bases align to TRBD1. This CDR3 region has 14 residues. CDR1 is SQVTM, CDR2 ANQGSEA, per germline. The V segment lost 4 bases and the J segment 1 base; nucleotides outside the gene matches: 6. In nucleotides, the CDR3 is TGCAGCGTTGGCAGGCCAGGGGGCCAAGAGACCCAGTACTTC. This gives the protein CSVGRPGGQETQYF.

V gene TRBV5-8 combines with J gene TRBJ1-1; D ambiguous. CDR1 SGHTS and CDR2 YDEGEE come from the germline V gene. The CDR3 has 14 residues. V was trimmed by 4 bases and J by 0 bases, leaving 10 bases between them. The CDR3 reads CASSLLQMNTEAFF. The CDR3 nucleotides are TGTGCCAGCAGCCTTCTACAGATGAACACTGAAGCTTTCTTT.

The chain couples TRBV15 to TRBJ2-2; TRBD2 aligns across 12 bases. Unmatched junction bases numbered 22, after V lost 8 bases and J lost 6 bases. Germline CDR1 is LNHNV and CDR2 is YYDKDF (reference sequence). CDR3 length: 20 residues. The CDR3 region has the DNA TGTGCCACCCCGTTTGAGGGGGAACCTAGCGGGAGGGCCCCCCCCGGGGAGCTGTTTTTT. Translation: CATPFEGEPSGRAPPGELFF.

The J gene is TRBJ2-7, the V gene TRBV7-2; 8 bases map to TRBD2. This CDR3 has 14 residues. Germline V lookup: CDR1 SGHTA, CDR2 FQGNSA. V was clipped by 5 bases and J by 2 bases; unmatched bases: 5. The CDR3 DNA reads TGTGCCAGCAGCGGCAGCGGGAGACCCTACGAGCAGTACTTC. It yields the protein CASSGSGRPYEQYF. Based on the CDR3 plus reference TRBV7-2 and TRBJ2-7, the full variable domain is GAGVSQSPSNKVTEKGKDVELRCDPISGHTALYWYRQSLGQGLEFLIYFQGNSAPDKSGLPSDRFSAERTGGSVSTLTIQRTQQEDSAVYLCASSGSGRPYEQYFGPGTRLTVT.

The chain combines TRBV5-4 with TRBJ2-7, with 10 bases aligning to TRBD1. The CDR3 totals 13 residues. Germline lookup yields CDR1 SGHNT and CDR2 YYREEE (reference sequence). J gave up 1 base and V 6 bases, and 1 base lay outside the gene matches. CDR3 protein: CASKDRGSYEQYF. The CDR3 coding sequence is TGTGCCAGCAAGGACAGGGGGTCCTACGAGCAGTACTTC.

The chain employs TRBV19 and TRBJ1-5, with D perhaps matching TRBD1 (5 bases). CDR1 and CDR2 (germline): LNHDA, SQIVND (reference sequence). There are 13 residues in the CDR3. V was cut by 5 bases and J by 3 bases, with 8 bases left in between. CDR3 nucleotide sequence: TGTGCCAGTAGTGAGACAGTCAATCAGCCCCAGCATTTT. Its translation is CASSETVNQPQHF.

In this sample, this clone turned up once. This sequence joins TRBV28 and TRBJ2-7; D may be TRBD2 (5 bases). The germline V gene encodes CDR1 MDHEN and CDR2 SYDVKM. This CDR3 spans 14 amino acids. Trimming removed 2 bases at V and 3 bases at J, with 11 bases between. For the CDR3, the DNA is TGTGCCAGCAGTTTAGTGCGGGTTAACTACGAGCAGTACTTC. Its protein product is CASSLVRVNYEQYF.

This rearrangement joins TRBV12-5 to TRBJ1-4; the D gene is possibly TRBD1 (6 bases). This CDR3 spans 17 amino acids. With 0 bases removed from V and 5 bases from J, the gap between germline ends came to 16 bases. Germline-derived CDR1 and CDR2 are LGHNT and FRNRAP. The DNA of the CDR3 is TGTGCTAGTGGTTTGGTCCTACCGGGACAATTCAATGAAAAACTGTTTTTT. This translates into CASGLVLPGQFNEKLFF.

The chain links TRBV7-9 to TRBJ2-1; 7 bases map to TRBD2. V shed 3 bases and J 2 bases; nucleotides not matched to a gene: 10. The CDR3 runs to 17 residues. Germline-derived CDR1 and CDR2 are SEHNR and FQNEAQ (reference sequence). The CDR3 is CASSFSGLPGPYNEQFF. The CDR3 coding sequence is TGTGCCAGCAGCTTTAGCGGGCTCCCGGGGCCCTACAATGAGCAGTTCTTC.

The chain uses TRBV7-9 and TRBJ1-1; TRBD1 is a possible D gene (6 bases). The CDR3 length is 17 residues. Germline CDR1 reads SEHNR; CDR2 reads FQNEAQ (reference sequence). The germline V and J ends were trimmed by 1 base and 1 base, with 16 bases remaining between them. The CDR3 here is CASSLVLSTGTNTEAFF. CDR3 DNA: TGTGCCAGCAGCTTAGTTCTTTCTACAGGGACGAACACTGAAGCTTTCTTT.

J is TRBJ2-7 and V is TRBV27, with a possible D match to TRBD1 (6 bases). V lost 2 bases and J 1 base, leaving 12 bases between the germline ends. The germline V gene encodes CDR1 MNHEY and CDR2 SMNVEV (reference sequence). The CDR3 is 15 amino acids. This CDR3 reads CASSLAQGLSYEQYF. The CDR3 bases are TGTGCCAGCAGTTTAGCCCAGGGGCTTTCCTACGAGCAGTACTTC.

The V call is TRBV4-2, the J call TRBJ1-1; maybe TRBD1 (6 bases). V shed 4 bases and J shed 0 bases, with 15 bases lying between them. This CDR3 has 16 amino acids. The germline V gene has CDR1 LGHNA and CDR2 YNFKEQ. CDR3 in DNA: TGTGCCAGCAGCCCCTCAACAGGGAGTCTGAACACTGAAGCTTTCTTT. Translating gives CASSPSTGSLNTEAFF.

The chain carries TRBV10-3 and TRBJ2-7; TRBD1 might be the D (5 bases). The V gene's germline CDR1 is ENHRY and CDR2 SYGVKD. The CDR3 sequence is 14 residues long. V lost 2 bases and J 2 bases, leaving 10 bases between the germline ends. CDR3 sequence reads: CAISEPDIAYEQYF. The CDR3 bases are TGTGCCATCAGTGAGCCGGACATAGCCTACGAGCAGTACTTC.

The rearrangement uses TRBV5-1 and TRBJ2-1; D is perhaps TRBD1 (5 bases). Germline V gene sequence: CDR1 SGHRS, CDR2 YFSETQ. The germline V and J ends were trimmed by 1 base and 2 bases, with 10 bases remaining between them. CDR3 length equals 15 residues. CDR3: CASSLYGRAYNEQFF. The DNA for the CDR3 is TGCGCCAGCAGCTTGTACGGCAGGGCCTACAATGAGCAGTTCTTC.

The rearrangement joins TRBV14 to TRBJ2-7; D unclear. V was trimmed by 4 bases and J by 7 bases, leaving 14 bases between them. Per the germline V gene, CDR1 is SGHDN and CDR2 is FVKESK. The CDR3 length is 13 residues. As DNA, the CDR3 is TGTGCCAGCAGCCCCGGTTCCGTCGGGGAGCAGTACTTC. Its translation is CASSPGSVGEQYF.

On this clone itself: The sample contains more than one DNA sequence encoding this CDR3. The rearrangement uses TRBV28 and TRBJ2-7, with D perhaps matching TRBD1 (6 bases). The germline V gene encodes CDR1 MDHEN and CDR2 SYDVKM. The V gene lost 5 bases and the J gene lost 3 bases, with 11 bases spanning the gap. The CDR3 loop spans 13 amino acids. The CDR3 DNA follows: TGTGCCAGCAGTAGTACAGGGAGCTACGAGCAGTACTTC. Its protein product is CASSSTGSYEQYF.

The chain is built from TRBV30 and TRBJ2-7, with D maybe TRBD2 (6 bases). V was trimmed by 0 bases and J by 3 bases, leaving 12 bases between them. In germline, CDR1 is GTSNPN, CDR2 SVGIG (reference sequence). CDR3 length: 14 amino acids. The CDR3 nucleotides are TGTGCCTGGAGTGTCGGGGGTTGGGACTACGAGCAGTACTTC. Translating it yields CAWSVGGWDYEQYF.

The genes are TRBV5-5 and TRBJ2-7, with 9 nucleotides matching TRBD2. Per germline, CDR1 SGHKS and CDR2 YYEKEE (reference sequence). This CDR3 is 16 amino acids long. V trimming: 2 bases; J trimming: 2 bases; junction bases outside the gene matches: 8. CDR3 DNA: TGTGCCAGCAGCTTTGAAGGTCTAGCGGGACCCTACGAGCAGTACTTC. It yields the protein CASSFEGLAGPYEQYF.

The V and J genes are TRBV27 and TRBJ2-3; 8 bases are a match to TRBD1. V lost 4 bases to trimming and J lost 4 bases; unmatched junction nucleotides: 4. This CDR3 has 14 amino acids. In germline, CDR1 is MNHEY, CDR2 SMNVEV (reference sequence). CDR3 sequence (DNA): TGTGCCAGCAGTTCCTCGACAGGGGCAGATACGCAGTATTTT. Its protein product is CASSSSTGADTQYF.

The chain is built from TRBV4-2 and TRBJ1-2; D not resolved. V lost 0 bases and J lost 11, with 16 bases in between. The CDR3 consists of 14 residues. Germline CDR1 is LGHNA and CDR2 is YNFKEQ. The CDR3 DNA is TGTGCCAGCAGCCAAGATGAGGTCTTAGGCGGATACACCTTC. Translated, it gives CASSQDEVLGGYTF.

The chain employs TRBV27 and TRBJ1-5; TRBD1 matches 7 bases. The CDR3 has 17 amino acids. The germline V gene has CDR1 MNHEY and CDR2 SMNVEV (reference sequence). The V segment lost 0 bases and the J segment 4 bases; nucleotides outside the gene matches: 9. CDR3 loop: CASSLSFPGQYNQPQHF. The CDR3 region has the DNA TGTGCCAGCAGTTTATCGTTCCCGGGACAGTATAATCAGCCCCAGCATTTT.